The T cell receptor (beta chain) described here comes from a study of blood T cell repertoires in COVID-19. Libraries were prepared by immunoSEQ multiplex PCR; TCRdb keeps only in-frame clonotypes and omits some of them. The table records tens of thousands of clones, around 90% of them present only once. V was trimmed by 11 bases and J by 4 bases, leaving 10 bases between them. CDR3 length equals 11 residues. The chain combines TRBV12-3 or TRBV12-4 with TRBJ2-3, with D maybe TRBD2 (5 bases). This TCR was recovered from a woman older than 75 with acute or convalescent COVID-19. The sequencing sample was made of peripheral blood. The CDR3 here is CAAGRPDTQYF. In DNA form, the CDR3 reads TGTGCCGCGGGCAGGCCAGATACGCAGTATTTT.